Below, 8 T cell receptor beta chains from the same sample are listed, as sequenced in a study of early T cells in non-severe SARS-CoV-2 infection. A single record per CDR3 protein comes from TCRdb applying MiXCR to the 5' RACE reads. The table lists tens of thousands of distinct CDR3 sequences, less than 8.5% of them singletons. Input material: whole blood. Receptors originate from an adult who was a healthcare worker with PCR-confirmed SARS-CoV-2 infection or an uninfected control (not recorded which).

This clonotype was recorded many times. The V gene is TRBV29-1, the J gene TRBJ2-3, with 9 bases that match TRBD2. CDR3 size: 15 residues. Germline CDR1 SQVTM, CDR2 ANQGSEA. The V gene end was trimmed by 7 bases and the J gene end by 4 bases; junction bases not matched to a gene: 12. In DNA, the CDR3 is TGCAGCGCTCGCACAGCGGGAGGCCCCCCAGATACGCAGTATTTT. It codes for CSARTAGGPPDTQYF.

This clonotype has a count of ten or more. The rearrangement joins TRBV5-1 to TRBJ1-1; 8 bases match TRBD1. The ends lost 0 bases at V and 2 bases at J; junction bases unmatched: 6. Germline assignment: CDR1 SGHRS and CDR2 YFSETQ. The CDR3 extends over 16 amino acids. The CDR3, as DNA: TGCGCCAGCAGCTTGGGACAGGGGACGTTTAACACTGAAGCTTTCTTT. Residues: CASSLGQGTFNTEAFF.

This clonotype was counted a few times. The chain carries TRBV7-9 and TRBJ2-7; 7 nucleotides agree with TRBD1. Germline CDR1 reads SEHNR; CDR2 reads FQNEAQ (reference sequence). CDR3 length: 15 residues. The junction had 10 bases not matched to a gene; V was cut back by 1 base and J by 7 bases. CDR3 sequence: CASSLDRGTTLEQYF. DNA of the CDR3: TGTGCCAGCAGCTTAGACAGGGGCACTACCCTTGAGCAGTACTTC.

This clonotype has a count of ten or more. V usage is TRBV5-1 and J usage is TRBJ1-1; D may be TRBD1 (6 bases). Per germline, CDR1 SGHRS and CDR2 YFSETQ. Trimming shortened V by 4 bases and J by 1 base, and 11 bases separated the two germline ends. The CDR3 covers 14 residues. In DNA, the CDR3 is TGCGCCAGCAGCGCATTGACAGGGAACACTGAAGCTTTCTTT. Residues: CASSALTGNTEAFF.

This clonotype was observed at least ten times. The chain joins TRBV10-2 to TRBJ2-3, with 7 bases fitting TRBD1. The length of the CDR3 is 12 residues. J was trimmed by 9 bases and V by 6 bases; bases with no gene match: 6. Germline V lookup: CDR1 WSHSY, CDR2 SAAADI. The DNA for the CDR3 is TGCGCCAGCAGAGAGGGGGCGAGGACGCAGTATTTT. This gives the protein CASREGARTQYF.

This clonotype was recorded many times. The chain couples TRBV28 to TRBJ2-2, with D possibly being TRBD1 (6 bases). The CDR3 sequence is 15 residues long. The V and J ends lost 4 bases and 4 bases respectively, with 13 bases between them. Germline values: CDR1 MDHEN, CDR2 SYDVKM. CDR3 residues: CASSSTGSSTGELFF. CDR3 in DNA: TGTGCCAGCAGTTCCACAGGGTCAAGCACCGGGGAGCTGTTTTTT.

The sample holds many counts of this clonotype. This chain links TRBV5-1 with TRBJ2-1, with D perhaps matching TRBD1 (5 bases). CDR1 is SGHRS and CDR2 is YFSETQ in the germline V gene. V was shortened by 4 bases and J by 9 bases, with 8 bases between the two germline ends. The CDR3 loop spans 11 amino acids. The CDR3 nucleotides read TGCGCCAGCAGCGCAGGGATTGAGCAGTTCTTC. It specifies CASSAGIEQFF.

There are many counts of this clonotype. The chain has TRBV15 and TRBJ2-7; 11 positions agree with TRBD2. Trimming removed 0 bases from V and 3 bases from J; junction bases left unmatched: 1. Germline CDR1 LNHNV, CDR2 YYDKDF (reference sequence). This CDR3 spans 15 amino acids. CDR3 sequence (DNA): TGTGCCACCAGCAGAGAGACTAGCGGGAACTACGAGCAGTACTTC. Translating it yields CATSRETSGNYEQYF.